What follows are 15 T cell receptor beta chains derived from one specimen sequenced in a study of T cell repertoires in cytomegalovirus infection. TCRdb reprocessed the reads via MiXCR and lists one record per CDR3 protein. The sample includes about 300,000 distinct CDR3 sequences, about 25% of them seen just once. The sample comprised PBMCs. These receptor sequences come from a human donor in good health (CMV status not recorded). Some clones in this sample may be carry-over from other donors' samples.

The rearrangement uses TRBV12-3 or TRBV12-4 and TRBJ1-1; D gene uncertain. The CDR3 has 13 residues. V lost 2 bases to trimming and J lost 4 bases, with 8 bases between them. CDR3 bases: TGTGCCAGCAGTTTACAGTTAGCCACTGAAGCTTTCTTT. It encodes CASSLQLATEAFF.

This clonotype has ten or more counts. V gene TRBV18 combines with J gene TRBJ1-2; weak D call: TRBD1 (6 bases). The CDR3 runs 14 residues. The germline CDR1 and CDR2 sequences are KGHSH and LQKENI. V shed 3 bases and J shed 3 bases, with 11 bases lying between them. For the CDR3, the DNA is TGTGCCAGCTCACCTACAGGGCAGGACTATGGCTACACCTTC. Translated: CASSPTGQDYGYTF.

The chain couples TRBV5-1 to TRBJ2-6; 8 nucleotides match TRBD1. In germline, CDR1 is SGHRS, CDR2 YFSETQ. The length of the CDR3 is 19 residues. Losses at the gene ends were 1 base for V and 0 bases for J; bases not matched to a gene: 9. The CDR3 here is CASSLQGQGGRSGANVLTF. CDR3 nucleotides: TGCGCCAGCAGCTTGCAAGGACAGGGTGGACGCTCTGGGGCCAACGTCCTGACTTTC.

The rearrangement uses TRBV7-2 and TRBJ1-1; no definite D call. Trimming cost V 2 bases and J 4 bases, with 8 bases left between them. The CDR3 contains 13 residues. Germline V gives CDR1 SGHTA, CDR2 FQGNSA. The DNA for the CDR3 is TGTGCCAGCAGCTTAAAGGGCAGCACTGAAGCTTTCTTT. Translated, it gives CASSLKGSTEAFF.

This clonotype was seen at least ten times. This chain links TRBV19 with TRBJ2-1; D gene unclear. V gave up 0 bases and J gave up 2 bases, with 2 bases separating them. Germline CDR1 reads LNHDA; CDR2 reads SQIVND (reference sequence). CDR3 size: 13 residues. This CDR3 is CASSIDTYNEQFF. CDR3 coding DNA: TGTGCCAGTAGTATAGACACCTACAATGAGCAGTTCTTC.

This clonotype turned up a few times. The chain couples TRBV7-6 to TRBJ2-1; D ambiguous. The V gene lost 2 bases and the J gene lost 8 bases, with 13 bases spanning the gap. This CDR3 is 14 amino acids long. Germline assignment: CDR1 SGHVS and CDR2 FNYEAQ. The CDR3 DNA is TGTGCCAGCAGCTTAAGTGTTTGGGTGGATGAGCAGTTCTTC. This codes for CASSLSVWVDEQFF.

This clonotype appeared a few times. This rearrangement joins TRBV30 to TRBJ1-1; D is unclear. CDR3 length equals 14 residues. Germline loops: CDR1 GTSNPN, CDR2 SVGIG (reference sequence). Trimming took off 0 bases at V and 10 bases at J, with 18 bases between the two ends. CDR3 DNA: TGTGCCTGGAGTGTACAGACTCTAGGCCAGAGAGCTTTCTTT. It specifies CAWSVQTLGQRAFF.

This clonotype has just a few counts. The chain is built from TRBV24-1 and TRBJ2-5; 8 bases are shared with TRBD2. Germline CDR1 reads KGHDR; CDR2 reads SFDVKD. V lost 5 bases, J lost 3 bases, and 1 base stayed unmatched. The CDR3 has 13 residues. This CDR3 is CATSVAGKETQYF. For the CDR3, the DNA is TGTGCCACCAGTGTAGCGGGGAAAGAGACCCAGTACTTC.

The table lists this clonotype with a few counts. This chain connects TRBV28 to TRBJ2-1, with 9 bases that match TRBD1. Unmatched junction bases numbered 4, after V lost 1 base and J lost 9 bases. Germline CDR1 is MDHEN and CDR2 is SYDVKM. The CDR3 has 14 amino acids. CDR3 in DNA: TGTGCCAGCAGTTTATCAGGGACAGGGATTGAGCAGTTCTTC. It codes for CASSLSGTGIEQFF. The full variable domain, completed using reference TRBV28 and TRBJ2-1, is DVKVTQSSRYLVKRTGEKVFLECVQDMDHENMFWYRQDPGLGLRLIYFSYDVKMKEKGDIPEGYSVSREKKERFSLILESASTNQTSMYLCASSLSGTGIEQFFGPGTRLTVL.

V gene TRBV11-1 combines with J gene TRBJ1-2, with D uncertain. There are 12 residues in the CDR3. Trimming took off 9 bases at V and 4 bases at J, with 12 bases between the two ends. CDR1 is SGHAT, CDR2 FQDESV, per germline (reference sequence). The CDR3 here is CASSDEVYGYTF. In nucleotides, the CDR3 is TGTGCCAGTTCGGACGAAGTCTATGGCTACACCTTC.

This clonotype has just a few counts. The rearrangement links TRBV12-3 or TRBV12-4 to TRBJ2-7, with D possibly TRBD1 on 5 matching bases. CDR3 size: 15 residues. The V end was cut by 0 bases, the J end by 6 bases, with 15 bases between. The CDR3 sequence is CASSLAGQGWFEQYF. Written as DNA, the CDR3 is TGTGCCAGCAGTTTAGCTGGGCAGGGCTGGTTCGAGCAGTACTTC.

This clonotype was picked up a small number of times. CDR3 region: CASSLGFRQGTNIQYF. The CDR3 nucleotides read TGTGCCAGCAGCTTAGGATTTCGACAGGGGACTAACATTCAGTACTTC. The chain has TRBV7-8 and TRBJ2-4; 8 nucleotides align to TRBD1. The CDR3 loop spans 16 amino acids. The germline gives CDR1 SGHVS, CDR2 FQNEAQ. V lost 1 base, J lost 7 bases, and 9 bases stayed unmatched.

The CDR3 region is CSVAGAGEQFF. CDR3 sequence (DNA): TGCAGCGTTGCAGGTGCAGGTGAGCAGTTCTTC. The chain links TRBV29-1 to TRBJ2-1, with D unresolved. Trimming removed 4 bases at V and 9 bases at J, with 10 bases between. The CDR3 covers 11 residues. From germline, CDR1 is SQVTM and CDR2 ANQGSEA.

This clonotype has a count of ten or more. This chain connects TRBV7-2 to TRBJ2-2; 10 nucleotides align to TRBD2. The germline V gene has CDR1 SGHTA and CDR2 FQGNSA. This CDR3 spans 18 amino acids. J was trimmed by 4 bases and V by 1 base; bases with no gene match: 9. The DNA of the CDR3 is TGTGCCAGCAGCTTAGGTCTTAGCGGGAGGAGGAGCACCGGGGAGCTGTTTTTT. This sequence encodes CASSLGLSGRRSTGELFF.

The chain carries TRBV5-1 and TRBJ2-7; 12 nucleotides match TRBD1. CDR1 SGHRS and CDR2 YFSETQ come from the germline V gene. This CDR3 spans 15 amino acids. Losses at the gene ends were 3 bases for V and 6 bases for J; bases not matched to a gene: 7. This CDR3 reads CASSYEPGQGAEQYF. CDR3 bases: TGCGCCAGCAGCTACGAACCGGGACAGGGGGCCGAGCAGTACTTC.